This T cell receptor (beta chain) originates from a study of blood T cell repertoires in COVID-19. Turning to the study itself: The study drew acute and convalescent COVID-19 samples from the United States, Italy and Spain. In each case, the material was cDNA or gDNA derived from T cells, B-cell-depleted T cells, or PBMCs.

Authors' analysis steps: Amplifying reference gene primers gave estimates of nucleated cell counts. TCRdb's copy holds only in-frame clones and misses some; the assay was immunoSEQ multiplex PCR. For V, J and clone size, that table is used; D and trimming come from the DNA. The table has 73,000 or so clones, more than 65% seen once. V gave up 5 bases and J gave up 3 bases; unmatched junction bases: 14. CDR3 length: 18 residues. Germline values: CDR1 MNHNY, CDR2 SVGAGI (reference sequence). The sequenced sample consisted of peripheral blood. This TCR came from a woman aged 55-69 years with acute or convalescent COVID-19. The genes are TRBV6-6 and TRBJ1-5, with 9 bases matching TRBD1. The CDR3 is CASSPTGQGYNDNQPQHF. Written as DNA, the CDR3 is TGTGCCAGCAGTCCTACGGGACAGGGTTATAACGACAATCAGCCCCAGCATTTT.